The 10 T cell receptor beta chains below were found in one sample sequenced in a study of T-cell reconstitution after alpha-beta-depleted transplantation in children (dated by TCRdb to 2016 to 2017). The sample's treatment or condition label, in plain terms: allogeneic hematopoietic cell transplantation with graft depleted of TCRalphabeta T cells and CD19 B cells. To prepare the library, PCR was applied. Sequencer: Illumina HiSeq 2500. TCR library preparation used molecular barcoding, with unique molecular identifiers applied to normalize quantification of the TCRbeta repertoire. The raw public reads went through TCRdb reprocessing: fastp at Q25, MiXCR clone calling, in-frame beta chains kept. Rows with a matching CDR3 protein are joined into one entry that keeps the most common DNA and genes. The sample profile shows 440,000 or so distinct CDR3 sequences; about 45% of them were found once. The ten largest clones take up 25% to 30% of the sample.

The source was PBMCs, collected before TCRalphabeta/CD19-depleted stem cell transplant. These receptors all stem from a girl aged 2-10 years with aplastic anemia, due to receive a stem cell transplant.

This clonotype was seen at least ten times. This sequence joins TRBV5-1 and TRBJ2-3; 7 bases line up with TRBD2. The J segment lost 2 bases and the V segment lost 3 bases, leaving 6 bases of the junction unmatched. The CDR3 has 15 amino acids. The germline V gene has CDR1 SGHRS and CDR2 YFSETQ. The CDR3 DNA reads TGCGCCAGCAGCTCTAGCGGAATAACCACAGATACGCAGTATTTT. Its translation is CASSSSGITTDTQYF.

This clonotype appeared a single time. The V and J genes are TRBV27 and TRBJ2-1; D possibly corresponds to TRBD2 (5 bases). Per germline, CDR1 MNHEY and CDR2 SMNVEV (reference sequence). V dropped 2 bases and J dropped 7 bases, with 15 bases sitting between them. The CDR3 length is 15 residues. The CDR3: CASSLERTSGNEQFF. The CDR3 nucleotides are TGTGCCAGCAGTTTAGAGCGGACCTCTGGGAATGAGCAGTTCTTC.

This sequence joins TRBV5-6 and TRBJ2-5; 9 bases map to TRBD1. The V and J ends lost 6 bases and 1 base, in that order; junction bases with no gene match: 7. This CDR3 spans 15 amino acids. Per germline, CDR1 SGHDT and CDR2 YYEEEE. CDR3: CASNYRDRVQETQYF. CDR3 sequence (DNA): TGTGCCAGCAACTACCGGGACAGGGTCCAAGAGACCCAGTACTTC.

DNA for the CDR3: TGTGCCAGCAGTTCCGCGAATCGTGGAGAGACCCAGTACTTC. It specifies CASSSANRGETQYF. The chain combines TRBV6-5 with TRBJ2-5; D unclear. Trimming shortened V by 4 bases and J by 4 bases, and 13 bases separated the two germline ends. The germline CDR1 and CDR2 sequences are MNHEY and SVGAGI. This CDR3 is built from 14 residues.

V is TRBV20-1 and J is TRBJ1-5, with D possibly being TRBD1 (6 bases). CDR1 is DFQATT, CDR2 SNEGSKA, per germline (reference sequence). This CDR3 is 13 amino acids long. V was pared by 5 bases and J by 5 bases, with 13 bases between. CDR3 DNA: TGCAGTGCTCCTACAGGGCCCTATCAGCCCCAGCATTTT. It translates to CSAPTGPYQPQHF.

The V gene is TRBV6-1, the J gene TRBJ1-1, with D maybe TRBD1 (5 bases). The CDR3 covers 15 residues. Germline V CDR1 and CDR2: MNHNS, SASEGT. V was trimmed by 8 bases and J by 2 bases, leaving 18 bases between them. The CDR3 DNA reads as TGTGCCAGCGCGACCCGCGGGGCCATCAACACTGAAGCTTTCTTT. Protein product: CASATRGAINTEAFF.

This clonotype was counted at least ten times. This chain connects TRBV28 to TRBJ2-2; perhaps TRBD2 as D (5 bases). The CDR3 contains 14 residues. V lost 1 base and J lost 3, with 6 bases in between. Germline V lookup: CDR1 MDHEN, CDR2 SYDVKM. The CDR3 here is CASSLLRDTGELFF. In DNA, the CDR3 is TGTGCCAGCAGTTTATTGAGGGACACCGGGGAGCTGTTTTTT. The complete variable domain, with remaining parts taken from reference TRBV28 and TRBJ2-2, reads DVKVTQSSRYLVKRTGEKVFLECVQDMDHENMFWYRQDPGLGLRLIYFSYDVKMKEKGDIPEGYSVSREKKERFSLILESASTNQTSMYLCASSLLRDTGELFFGEGSRLTVL.

The chain combines TRBV5-5 with TRBJ2-7; a weak D match, TRBD2 (5 bases). This CDR3 has 15 amino acids. Trimming stripped 4 bases from V and 0 bases from J, with 14 bases between. CDR1 is SGHKS and CDR2 is YYEKEE in the germline V gene (reference sequence). Here the CDR3 DNA reads TGTGCCAGCAGCGTGGACTTCTCAGACTCCTACGAGCAGTACTTC. Protein product: CASSVDFSDSYEQYF.

The chain has TRBV5-6 and TRBJ2-1, with 10 bases identical to TRBD2. The CDR3 extends over 15 amino acids. Germline V gene sequence: CDR1 SGHDT, CDR2 YYEEEE. The V and J ends lost 0 bases and 5 bases, in that order; junction bases with no gene match: 2. The CDR3 DNA follows: TGTGCCAGCAGCTTGGTAGCGGGAGGTAACAATGAGCAGTTCTTC. Translating gives CASSLVAGGNNEQFF.

The sample holds many counts of this clonotype. The chain couples TRBV7-2 to TRBJ2-3; a possible D gene is TRBD1 (6 bases). The CDR3 contains 14 residues. V was trimmed by 3 bases and J by 2 bases, leaving 9 bases between them. Per germline, CDR1 SGHTA and CDR2 FQGNSA. DNA for the CDR3: TGTGCCAGCAGCTTGGACAGATTCACAGATACGCAGTATTTT. Its protein is CASSLDRFTDTQYF.